Each of the 6 T cell receptor beta chains below was sequenced from the same sample in a study of molecular identifiers for immune sequencing clone quantification. MiXCR, run by TCRdb on the PCR reads, gives a single entry per CDR3 protein. Of 75,000 to 100,000 distinct CDR3 sequences in the sample, around 20% were seen once. Sequencing was carried out using naive CD8+ T cells from blood, with Jurkat cell RNA spiked in. Subset specified: FACS-sorted CD8+CD4-CCR7+CD45RA+ naive T cells. Every receptor here comes from a human donor in good health. Some libraries in this study had Jurkat cell RNA spiked in.

This clonotype showed up many times. The CDR3 does not end in the conserved phenylalanine or tryptophan, so this is likely a read error. The chain joins TRBV5-6 to TRBJ2-6; TRBD1 might be the D (5 bases). Trimming removed 6 bases at V and 1 base at J, with 11 bases between. Germline loops: CDR1 SGHDT, CDR2 YYEEEE. The CDR3 has 15 residues. The CDR3 DNA sequence: TGTGCCAGCAACCCCCAGGGTTCTGGGGCCAACGTCCTGACTCTC. Its translation: CASNPQGSGANVLTL.

This clonotype showed up many times. This sequence joins TRBV27 and TRBJ2-1, with D possibly TRBD1 on 6 matching bases. The CDR3 has 15 residues. Looked up from germline, CDR1 is MNHEY and CDR2 is SMNVEV (reference sequence). The V end lost 0 bases, the J end lost 8 bases, and 14 bases lay between the germline ends. The CDR3 DNA sequence: TGTGCCAGCAGTTTATCGGGGCAGGGGTCTGATGAGCAGTTCTTC. Protein sequence: CASSLSGQGSDEQFF.

This clonotype has ten or more counts. This chain links TRBV7-9 with TRBJ2-5, with D perhaps being TRBD1 or TRBD2 (5 bases each). This CDR3 is 14 amino acids long. Germline V gene data show CDR1 as SEHNR and CDR2 as FQNEAQ (reference sequence). V lost 5 bases to trimming and J lost 5 bases, with 15 bases between them. The CDR3 here is CASSLSGTEETQYF. Here the CDR3 DNA reads TGTGCCAGCAGCCTGTCAGGGACCGAGGAGACCCAGTACTTC.

This clonotype occurred many times. This chain joins TRBV29-1 and TRBJ1-1; D may be TRBD1 (5 bases). Per the germline V gene, CDR1 is SQVTM and CDR2 is ANQGSEA. Trimming cost V 3 bases and J 1 base, with 6 bases left between them. There are 12 residues in the CDR3. CDR3 loop: CSVEGENTEAFF. CDR3 sequence (DNA): TGCAGCGTTGAGGGGGAGAACACTGAAGCTTTCTTT.

This clonotype has ten or more counts. V and J are TRBV20-1 and TRBJ2-2; TRBD2 matches at 12 bases. CDR3 length: 19 residues. V shed 0 bases and J 0 bases; nucleotides not matched to a gene: 8. Germline CDR1 reads DFQATT; CDR2 reads SNEGSKA (reference sequence). The CDR3 loop reads CSARDLGLAGDANTGELFF. CDR3 bases: TGCAGTGCTAGAGATCTGGGACTAGCGGGCGACGCGAACACCGGGGAGCTGTTTTTT.

The chain recombines TRBV5-6 with TRBJ2-2; D is perhaps TRBD1 or TRBD2 (6 bases each). Trimming cost V 2 bases and J 6 bases, with 20 bases left between them. Germline V gene sequence: CDR1 SGHDT, CDR2 YYEEEE. This CDR3 has 17 residues. CDR3 DNA: TGTGCCAGCAGCTTTTGGACTGGGGGGCATGAGGCCGGGGAGCTGTTTTTT. It specifies CASSFWTGGHEAGELFF.